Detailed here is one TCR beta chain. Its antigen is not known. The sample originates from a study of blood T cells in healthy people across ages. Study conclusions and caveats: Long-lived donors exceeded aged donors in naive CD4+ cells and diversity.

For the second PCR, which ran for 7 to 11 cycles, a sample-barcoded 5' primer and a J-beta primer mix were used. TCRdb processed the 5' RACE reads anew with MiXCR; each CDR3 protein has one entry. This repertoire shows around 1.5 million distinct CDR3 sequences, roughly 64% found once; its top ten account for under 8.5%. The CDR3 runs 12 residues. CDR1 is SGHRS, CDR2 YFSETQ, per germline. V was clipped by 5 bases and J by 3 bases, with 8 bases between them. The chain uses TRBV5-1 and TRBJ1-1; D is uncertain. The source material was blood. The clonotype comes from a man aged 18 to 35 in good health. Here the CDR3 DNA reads TGCGCCAGCAGATTGAGGGACACTGAAGCTTTCTTT. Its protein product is CASRLRDTEAFF.